This T cell receptor beta chain was obtained from a study of T cell responses to AZD1222 COVID-19 vaccine. Generated by immunoSEQ multiplex PCR, the TCRdb table keeps only in-frame clones and is missing some. The top ten clones hold around 21% of a sample with roughly 79,000 clones, around 80% of them seen once. V was cut by 2 bases and J by 6 bases, with 5 bases left in between. The CDR3 spans 12 residues. Germline lookup yields CDR1 MDHEN and CDR2 SYDVKM. The gene calls are TRBV28 and TRBJ1-5; D is uncertain. The sample was peripheral blood, taken on day 0 of AZD1222 vaccination. The receptor was derived from an adult in good health. The CDR3, as DNA: TGTGCCAGCAGTTTACCCGTTCAGCCCCAGCATTTT. It codes for CASSLPVQPQHF.